Reported below is one TCR beta chain. This sample is part of a study of shared clonotypes between healthy human individuals. Clones were read by immunoSEQ multiplex PCR, and TCRdb kept only the in-frame ones, dropping some. The sample holds 1,100,000 or so clones, about 84% seen once. The germline V gene has CDR1 SGHDT and CDR2 YYEEEE. The CDR3 loop spans 15 amino acids. The V gene lost 1 base and the J gene lost 0 bases, with 10 bases spanning the gap. The V gene is TRBV5-6, the J gene TRBJ1-2; D is uncertain. Input material: memory CD4+ T cells from PBMCs. Subset denoted: CD45RA-negative fraction. The sequence derives from a man aged 18-30 years in good health. Some clones in this sample may be carry-over from other donors' samples. CDR3: CASSLLSQSNYGYTF. In DNA form, the CDR3 reads TGTGCCAGCAGCTTGCTTAGCCAGTCTAACTATGGCTACACCTTC.